This T cell receptor (beta chain) was identified during a study of T-cell reconstitution after alpha-beta-depleted transplantation in children. The CDR3 has 17 amino acids. Germline assignment: CDR1 SEHNR and CDR2 FQNEAQ (reference sequence). A TCRbeta library incorporating unique molecular identifiers was prepared. TCRdb independently ran MiXCR on the PCR reads; one entry per CDR3 protein. This sample has 260,000 or so distinct CDR3 sequences, with more than 10% found just once. Note on this clonotype: Since a much larger clone is just one base distant, this may be a read error.

V is TRBV7-9 and J is TRBJ2-1; TRBD2 is a possible D gene (5 bases). The receptor was derived from a human donor who donated a stem cell graft to a child with acute lymphoblastic leukemia. The material sequenced was PBMCs from the stem cell graft donor, taken from the stem cell graft. CDR3 DNA: TGTGCCACCAGCTTAATTCGAGGGAACCCGGGATACAATGAGCAGTTCTTC. Residues: CATSLIRGNPGYNEQFF.